This T cell receptor beta chain was identified during a study of T cell responses to AZD1222 COVID-19 vaccine. Generated by immunoSEQ multiplex PCR, the TCRdb table keeps only in-frame clones and is missing some. The table records roughly 99,000 clones, roughly nine tenths of them present only once. The ends were cut back, 6 bases at V and 7 bases at J, with 13 bases in the middle. This CDR3 region has 12 residues. Germline values: CDR1 GTSNPN, CDR2 SVGIG (reference sequence). The chain couples TRBV30 to TRBJ2-1; D unresolved. The specimen was peripheral blood, collected 28 days after the second AZD1222 dose. The clonotype comes from an adult who received the AZD1222 COVID-19 vaccine. Here the CDR3 DNA reads TGTGCCTGCCCGCGCGCAAATAATGAGCAGTTCTTC. This codes for CACPRANNEQFF.